What follows is one T cell receptor beta chain and its context. There is no known antigen for this receptor. No much larger clone exists at a distance of one base, and base qualities are not known. The data stem from a study of T cells after yellow fever vaccination (dated by TCRdb to between 2018 and 2021). Regarding the study in general: Libraries from fractions with low cell numbers were prepared with the SMART-Seq v4 Ultra Low Input RNA kit. Bulk TCR alpha and beta repertoires were sequenced longitudinally to track T-cell clones before and after primary and booster YFV17D yellow fever vaccination. Two healthy male donors made up the cohort, one aged 18 to 29 years and the other aged 30 to 40 years. Blood was drawn at multiple timepoints before and after primary and secondary immunization, with bulk PBMC replicates and cell subsets isolated. Here is what the overall study found, with its caveats: After the booster, most clones that had expanded after primary vaccination were detected again (about 97% of CD4 and 70% to 90% of CD8), suggesting broad maintenance of memory. A small fraction of clonotypes showed up in both the CD4 and CD8 compartments, probably as a result of convergent recombination. The secondary T-cell response was weaker than the primary response but faster, peaking on day 5 instead of day 15. Computational filtering was needed because FACS-sorted repertoires could contain abundant contaminating clonotypes from the bulk population. The study included only two donors, which limits how far the findings can be generalized.

Sequencing used an Illumina NovaSeq 6000. TCR cDNA was synthesized by 5'RACE template switching, through which a universal primer site and unique molecular identifiers were introduced. cDNA synthesis was primed from both the TCR alpha and TCR beta constant segments. Libraries were amplified in two PCR steps, with sample barcodes and sequencing adapters added in the second step. Sequencing of libraries was performed on Illumina HiSeq 2500 (2x100 bp) or NovaSeq (2x150 bp). On the study's bioinformatics: MIGEC was used to demultiplex reads and collapse the reads into UMI consensus sequences, and MiXCR was used for V(D)J alignment. Vaccine-responding clonotypes were identified with edgeR using replicate PBMC samples, with FDR below 0.01 and a log2 fold change above 5 up to day 15 being required. Each bulk clonotype was labeled CD4 or CD8 based on which sequenced repertoire, CD4 or CD8, contained the clonotype at higher abundance. The raw public reads went through TCRdb reprocessing: fastp at Q25, MiXCR clone calling, in-frame beta chains kept. Merged by CDR3 protein, the rows form single entries marked with the most common genes and DNA. The authors' filters were not applied to this entry. This sample holds roughly 350,000 distinct CDR3 sequences; about 4% were observed only once. The top ten clonotypes cover around 23% of the sample.

Explained via the paper, the treatment or condition label denotes: live attenuated yellow fever vaccine strain. At each blood-draw timepoint, two biological replicates of bulk PBMCs were collected. A standard Ficoll-Paque protocol was used to isolate PBMCs from peripheral blood. RNA was extracted with TriZol from bulk PBMCs, CD4 and CD8 fractions, and dextramer-positive and dextramer-negative fractions. Taken from the germline V gene, the CDR1 and CDR2 loops are LGHNA and YSLEER. V sheds 0 bases and J sheds 3 bases, leaving 14 bases between their ends. The CDR3, from cysteine to phenylalanine, totals 16 residues. The retained sequence is limited to the CDR3, 48 bases, with the frame set at the first base.

The sequencing used PBMCs, collected 5 days after the yellow fever booster vaccination. The chain is assembled from TRBV4-3 and TRBJ1-2; TRBD1 is a weak D gene call, 6 bases matching. The sequence derives from a man aged 18 to 30 who received the YFV17D yellow fever vaccine. CDR3 protein: CASSQDWPGDYYGYTF. The sequenced DNA is TGCGCCAGCAGCCAAGATTGGCCAGGGGATTACTATGGCTACACCTTC.